This T cell receptor (beta chain) was documented in a study of cytomegalovirus exposure and HLA in healthy donors. Looking at the study overall: The early release's HLA-typed donors yielded some 85 million unique TCRs.

Germline-derived CDR1 and CDR2 are SGHAT and FQNNGV. Trimming took 7 bases from V and 7 from J, leaving 14 bases between them. The CDR3 is 14 residues long. This clone occurred a few times. Its antigen is undetermined. The PCR employed 60 Vbeta primers together with 13 Jbeta primers. Profiled with immunoSEQ multiplex PCR; TCRdb holds only in-frame clones, not every one. Of about 160,000 clones in the sample, 84% are singletons; the top ten hold under 1.1%. Overall study results and limits: Beyond CMV serostatus, there was no information to go on about immune exposure.

The chain combines TRBV11-2 with TRBJ1-6, with TRBD1 as a possible D gene (5 bases). This receptor was taken from a man aged 30-40 years in good health and CMV-seronegative. The sample was PBMCs. The CDR3 DNA is TGTGCCAGCATCAAAACAGGTGGCAATTCACCCCTCCACTTT. Its translation is CASIKTGGNSPLHF.